This T cell receptor beta chain was identified in a study of T cells after yellow fever vaccination. This clonotype was observed many times. The antigen remains undetermined. TCRdb recomputed calls from the 5' RACE reads with MiXCR, one row per CDR3 protein. The sample has fewer than 350,000 distinct CDR3 sequences, 8.5% to 9% seen once; the top ten hold about a sixth. Findings and limits, study-wide: The bulk population could contribute abundant contaminating clonotypes to FACS-sorted repertoires. Post-booster reappearance was seen for most primary-vaccination clones (around 97% CD4, around 88% CD8). Some clonotypes were seen in both the CD4 and the CD8 compartments. These made up a small share and likely arose from convergent recombination. On re-exposure, the response was weaker but peaked faster, at day 5 versus 15.

Germline lookup yields CDR1 MNHEY and CDR2 SVGEGT. The CDR3 loop spans 16 amino acids. V lost 2 bases, J lost 0 bases, and 13 bases lay in between. This TCR was sampled from a man aged 18 to 30 who received the YFV17D yellow fever vaccine. J is TRBJ2-5 and V is TRBV6-2 or TRBV6-3, with D unresolved. Sequencing used PBMCs, obtained on the day of the first yellow fever vaccination. The CDR3, as DNA: TGTGCCAGCAGTTACCCCAGACCCACGTACCAAGAGACCCAGTACTTC. Its translation: CASSYPRPTYQETQYF.